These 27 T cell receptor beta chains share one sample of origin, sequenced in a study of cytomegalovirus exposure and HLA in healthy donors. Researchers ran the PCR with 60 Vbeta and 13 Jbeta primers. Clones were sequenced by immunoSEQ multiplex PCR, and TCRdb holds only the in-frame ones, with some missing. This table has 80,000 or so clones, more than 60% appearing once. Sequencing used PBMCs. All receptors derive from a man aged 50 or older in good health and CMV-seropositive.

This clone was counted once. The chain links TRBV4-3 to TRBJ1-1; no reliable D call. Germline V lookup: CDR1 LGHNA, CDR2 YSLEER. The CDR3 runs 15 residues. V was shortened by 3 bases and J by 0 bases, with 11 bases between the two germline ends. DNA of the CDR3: TGCGCCAGCAGCCAGAGCGCAGATATGAACACTGAAGCTTTCTTT. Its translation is CASSQSADMNTEAFF.

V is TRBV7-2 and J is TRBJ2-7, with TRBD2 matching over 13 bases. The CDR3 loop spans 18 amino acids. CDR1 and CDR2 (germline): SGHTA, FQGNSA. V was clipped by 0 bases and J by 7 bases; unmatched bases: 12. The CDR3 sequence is CASSLATGAGLAGIEQYF. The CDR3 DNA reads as TGTGCCAGCAGCTTAGCAACCGGGGCGGGACTAGCGGGAATTGAGCAGTACTTC.

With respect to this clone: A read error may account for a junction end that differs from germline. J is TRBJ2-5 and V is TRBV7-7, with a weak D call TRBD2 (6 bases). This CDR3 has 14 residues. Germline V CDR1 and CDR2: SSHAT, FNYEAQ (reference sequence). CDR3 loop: CASSFAGFQETQYF. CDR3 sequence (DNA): TGTGCTAGCAGCTTCGCGGGGTTCCAAGAGACCCAGTACTTC.

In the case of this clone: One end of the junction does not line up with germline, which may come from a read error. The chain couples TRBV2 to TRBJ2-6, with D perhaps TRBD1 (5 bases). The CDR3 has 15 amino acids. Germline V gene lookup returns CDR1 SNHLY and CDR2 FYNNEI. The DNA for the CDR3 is TGTGCCAGCAGTCCAGGTGTCTCTGGGGCCAACGGCCTGACTTTC. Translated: CASSPGVSGANGLTF. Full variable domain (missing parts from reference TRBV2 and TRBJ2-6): EPEVTQTPSHQVTQMGQEVILRCVPISNHLYFYWYRQILGQKVEFLVSFYNNEISEKSEIFDDQFSVERPDGSNFTLKIRSTKLEDSAMYFCASSPGVSGANGLTFGAGSRLTVL.

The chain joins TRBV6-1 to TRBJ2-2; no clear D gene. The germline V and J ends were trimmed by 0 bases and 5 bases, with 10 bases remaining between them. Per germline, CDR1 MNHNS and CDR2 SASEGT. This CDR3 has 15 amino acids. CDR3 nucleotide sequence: TGTGCCAGCAGTGAAGCCCAGGATTCGACCGGGGAGCTGTTTTTT. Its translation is CASSEAQDSTGELFF.

For the CDR3, the DNA is TGTGCCTCGCCAAGATTAGCGGGAGGCACCGGGGAGCTGTTTTTT. It encodes CASPRLAGGTGELFF. This rearrangement joins TRBV30 to TRBJ2-2, with TRBD2 matching over 10 bases. The CDR3 extends over 15 amino acids. Losses at the gene ends were 7 bases for V and 4 bases for J; bases not matched to a gene: 9. Germline CDR1 is GTSNPN and CDR2 is SVGIG (reference sequence).

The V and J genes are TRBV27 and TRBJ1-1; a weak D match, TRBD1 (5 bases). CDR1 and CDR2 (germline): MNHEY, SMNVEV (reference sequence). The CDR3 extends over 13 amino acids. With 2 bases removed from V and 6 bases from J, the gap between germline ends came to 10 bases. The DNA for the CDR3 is TGTGCCAGCAGTTTAGGGGGGATGCCTGAAGCTTTCTTT. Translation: CASSLGGMPEAFF.

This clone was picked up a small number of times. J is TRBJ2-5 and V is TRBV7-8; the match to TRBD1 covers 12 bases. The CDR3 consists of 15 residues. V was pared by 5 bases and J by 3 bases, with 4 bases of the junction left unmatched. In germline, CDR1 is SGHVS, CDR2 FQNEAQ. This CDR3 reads CASSQGTGGEETQYF. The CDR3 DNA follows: TGTGCCAGCAGCCAAGGGACAGGGGGCGAAGAGACCCAGTACTTC.

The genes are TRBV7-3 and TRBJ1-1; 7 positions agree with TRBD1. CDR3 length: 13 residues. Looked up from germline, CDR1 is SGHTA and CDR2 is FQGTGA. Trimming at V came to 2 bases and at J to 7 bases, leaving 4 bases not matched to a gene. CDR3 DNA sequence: TGTGCCAGCAGCTTAGATCGGACAGGTGAAGCTTTCTTT. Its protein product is CASSLDRTGEAFF. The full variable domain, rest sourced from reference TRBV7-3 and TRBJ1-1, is GAGVSQTPSNKVTEKGKYVELRCDPISGHTALYWYRQSLGQGPEFLIYFQGTGAADDSGLPNDRFFAVRPEGSVSTLKIQRTERGDSAVYLCASSLDRTGEAFFGQGTRLTVV.

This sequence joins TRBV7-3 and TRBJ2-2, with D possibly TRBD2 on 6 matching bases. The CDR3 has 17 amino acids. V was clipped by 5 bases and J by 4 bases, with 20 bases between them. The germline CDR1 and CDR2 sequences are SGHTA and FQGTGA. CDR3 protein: CASSEDGGSSVTGELFF. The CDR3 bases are TGTGCCAGCAGCGAGGACGGGGGAAGTTCGGTCACCGGGGAGCTGTTTTTT.

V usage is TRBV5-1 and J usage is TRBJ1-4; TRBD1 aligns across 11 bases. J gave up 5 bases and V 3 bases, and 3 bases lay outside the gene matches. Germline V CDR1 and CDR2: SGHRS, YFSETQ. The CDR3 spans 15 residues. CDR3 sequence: CASSSDRGRNEKLFF. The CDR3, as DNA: TGCGCCAGCAGCTCGGACAGGGGGCGAAATGAAAAACTGTTTTTT.

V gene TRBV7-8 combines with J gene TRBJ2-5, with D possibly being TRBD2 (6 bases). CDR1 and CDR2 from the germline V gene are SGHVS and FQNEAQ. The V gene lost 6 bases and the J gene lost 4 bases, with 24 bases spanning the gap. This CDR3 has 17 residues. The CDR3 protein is CASRPHPRRERAETQYF. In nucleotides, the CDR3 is TGTGCCAGCAGACCCCACCCCCGGCGGGAAAGAGCAGAGACCCAGTACTTC.

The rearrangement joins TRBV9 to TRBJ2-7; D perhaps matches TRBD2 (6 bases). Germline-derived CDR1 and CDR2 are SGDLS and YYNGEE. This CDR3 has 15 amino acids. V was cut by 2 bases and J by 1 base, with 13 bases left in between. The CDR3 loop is CASSVTGSASYEQYF. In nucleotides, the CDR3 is TGTGCCAGCAGCGTCACCGGGAGCGCATCCTACGAGCAGTACTTC.

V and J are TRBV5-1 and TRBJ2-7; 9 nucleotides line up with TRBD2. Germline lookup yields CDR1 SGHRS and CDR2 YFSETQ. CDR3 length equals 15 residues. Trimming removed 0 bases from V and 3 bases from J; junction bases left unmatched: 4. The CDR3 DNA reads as TGCGCCAGCAGCTTGGCTAGCGGGATCGTCTACGAGCAGTACTTC. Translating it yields CASSLASGIVYEQYF.

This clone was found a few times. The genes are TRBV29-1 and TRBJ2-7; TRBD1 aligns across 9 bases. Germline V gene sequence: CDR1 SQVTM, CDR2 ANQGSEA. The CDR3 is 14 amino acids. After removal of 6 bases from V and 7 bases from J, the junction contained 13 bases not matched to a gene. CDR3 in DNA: TGCAGCGTGTACCCGGGACAGGGACCGTTAGAGCAGTACTTC. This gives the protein CSVYPGQGPLEQYF.

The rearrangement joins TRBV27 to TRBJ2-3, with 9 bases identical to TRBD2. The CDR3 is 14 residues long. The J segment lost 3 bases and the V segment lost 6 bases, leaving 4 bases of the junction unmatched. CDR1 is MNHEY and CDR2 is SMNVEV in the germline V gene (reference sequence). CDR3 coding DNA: TGTGCCAGCAGGGAGCGGGAGGTAACAGATACGCAGTATTTT. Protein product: CASREREVTDTQYF.

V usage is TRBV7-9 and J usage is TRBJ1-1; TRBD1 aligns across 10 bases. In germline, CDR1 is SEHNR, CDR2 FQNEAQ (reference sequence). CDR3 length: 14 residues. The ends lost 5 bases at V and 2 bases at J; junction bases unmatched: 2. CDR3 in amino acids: CASSLTGGNTEAFF. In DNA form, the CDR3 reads TGTGCCAGCAGCCTGACAGGGGGCAACACTGAAGCTTTCTTT. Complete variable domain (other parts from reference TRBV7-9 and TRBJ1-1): DTGVSQNPRHKITKRGQNVTFRCDPISEHNRLYWYRQTLGQGPEFLTYFQNEAQLEKSRLLSDRFSAERPKGSFSTLEIQRTEQGDSAMYLCASSLTGGNTEAFFGQGTRLTVV.

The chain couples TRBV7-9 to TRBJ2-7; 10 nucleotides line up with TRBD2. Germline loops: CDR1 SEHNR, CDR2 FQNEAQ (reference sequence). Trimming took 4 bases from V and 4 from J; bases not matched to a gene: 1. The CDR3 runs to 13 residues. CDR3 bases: TGTGCCAGCAGCTCTAGCGGGAGTTACGAGCAGTACTTC. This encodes CASSSSGSYEQYF.

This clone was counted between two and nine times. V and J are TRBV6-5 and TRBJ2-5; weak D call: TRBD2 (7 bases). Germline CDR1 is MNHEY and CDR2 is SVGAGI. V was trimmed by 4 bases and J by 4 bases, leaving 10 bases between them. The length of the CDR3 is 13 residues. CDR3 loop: CASSSGGRETQYF. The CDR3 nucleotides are TGTGCCAGCAGTTCCGGGGGGCGAGAGACCCAGTACTTC.

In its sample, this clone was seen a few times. The CDR3 protein is CASSLGLGGEKLFF. The DNA of the CDR3 is TGTGCCAGCAGCTTAGGACTGGGCGGGGAAAAACTGTTTTTT. This chain connects TRBV11-3 to TRBJ1-4; D remains unclear. Germline loops: CDR1 SGHNT, CDR2 YENEEA. The V gene lost 1 base and the J gene lost 8 bases, with 11 bases spanning the gap. The CDR3 extends over 14 amino acids.

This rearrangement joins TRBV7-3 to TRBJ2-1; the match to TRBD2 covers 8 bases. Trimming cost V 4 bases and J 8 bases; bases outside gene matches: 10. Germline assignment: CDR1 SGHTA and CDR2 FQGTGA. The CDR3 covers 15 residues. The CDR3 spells CASSYFGRAGDEQFF. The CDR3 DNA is TGTGCCAGCAGCTATTTCGGGAGGGCCGGCGATGAGCAGTTCTTC.

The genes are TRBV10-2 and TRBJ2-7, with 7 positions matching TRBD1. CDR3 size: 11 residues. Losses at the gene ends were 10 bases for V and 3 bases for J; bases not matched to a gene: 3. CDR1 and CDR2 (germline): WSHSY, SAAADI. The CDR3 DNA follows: TGCGCCACTTCAGGGGGCTACGAGCAGTACTTC. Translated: CATSGGYEQYF.

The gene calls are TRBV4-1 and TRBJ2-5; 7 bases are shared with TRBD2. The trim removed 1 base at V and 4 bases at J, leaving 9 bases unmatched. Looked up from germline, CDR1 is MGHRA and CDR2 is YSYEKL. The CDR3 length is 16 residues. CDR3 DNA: TGCGCCAGCAGCCAAGGTCGCAGCGGGAACGCAGAGACCCAGTACTTC. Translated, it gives CASSQGRSGNAETQYF.

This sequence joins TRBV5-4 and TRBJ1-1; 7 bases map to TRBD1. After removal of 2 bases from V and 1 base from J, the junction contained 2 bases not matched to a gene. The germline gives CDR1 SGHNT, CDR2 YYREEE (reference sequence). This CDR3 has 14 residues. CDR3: CASSFEGANTEAFF. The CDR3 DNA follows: TGTGCCAGCAGCTTTGAGGGGGCGAACACTGAAGCTTTCTTT.

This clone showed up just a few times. The CDR3 sequence: CASSYSLGVAGGQYF. CDR3 sequence (DNA): TGTGCCAGCAGTTACTCGCTTGGGGTAGCGGGAGGGCAGTATTTT. The chain joins TRBV6-5 to TRBJ2-3; 10 bases are shared with TRBD2. V lost 0 bases, J lost 11 bases, and 8 bases stayed unmatched. CDR3 size: 15 residues. Per the germline V gene, CDR1 is MNHEY and CDR2 is SVGAGI.

The CDR3 sequence is CASRTDPSPGEQYF. As DNA, the CDR3 is TGTGCCAGCCGGACAGACCCCTCACCGGGTGAGCAGTACTTC. The chain links TRBV27 to TRBJ2-7, with D possibly being TRBD1 (6 bases). Germline assignment: CDR1 MNHEY and CDR2 SMNVEV (reference sequence). Trimming took off 8 bases at V and 7 bases at J, with 21 bases between the two ends. The CDR3 sequence is 14 residues long.

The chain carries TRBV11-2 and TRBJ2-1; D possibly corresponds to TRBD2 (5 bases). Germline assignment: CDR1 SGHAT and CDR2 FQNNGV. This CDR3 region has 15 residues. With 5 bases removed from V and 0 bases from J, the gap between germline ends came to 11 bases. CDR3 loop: CASSPTGDSYNEQFF. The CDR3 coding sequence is TGTGCCAGCAGCCCGACCGGGGACTCCTACAATGAGCAGTTCTTC.